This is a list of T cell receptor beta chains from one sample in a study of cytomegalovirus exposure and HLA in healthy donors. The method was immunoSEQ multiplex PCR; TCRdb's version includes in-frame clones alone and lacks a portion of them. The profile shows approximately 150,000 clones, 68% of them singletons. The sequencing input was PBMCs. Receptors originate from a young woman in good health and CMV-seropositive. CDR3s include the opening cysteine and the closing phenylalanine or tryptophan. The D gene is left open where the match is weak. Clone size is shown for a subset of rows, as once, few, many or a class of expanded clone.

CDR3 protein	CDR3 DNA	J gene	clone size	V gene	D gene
CASIRGGLAGDHTDTQYF	TGTGCCTCAATAAGGGGGGGACTAGCGGGGGACCACACAGATACGCAGTATTTT	TRBJ2-3	.	TRBV2	TRBD2
CAISGGILPYEQYF	TGTGCCATCAGCGGAGGGATTCTCCCCTACGAGCAGTACTTC	TRBJ2-7	few	TRBV10-3	.
CATSGVVQTGELFF	TGTGCCACATCAGGGGTTGTTCAAACCGGGGAGCTGTTTTTT	TRBJ2-2	.	TRBV2	.
CASRGRDRREQYF	TGTGCCAGCAGGGGCCGGGACAGAAGGGAGCAGTACTTC	TRBJ2-7	.	TRBV6-6	TRBD1
CASSATGGAYEQYF	TGTGCCAGCAGTGCGACAGGGGGAGCCTACGAGCAGTACTTC	TRBJ2-7	.	TRBV6-1	TRBD1
CASSLAYRGMNTEAFF	TGCGCCAGCAGCTTGGCTTACAGGGGAATGAACACTGAAGCTTTCTTT	TRBJ1-1	.	TRBV5-1	TRBD1
CASRTGQISGNTIYF	TGTGCCAGCAGAACGGGACAAATCTCTGGAAACACCATATATTTT	TRBJ1-3	.	TRBV5-8	.
CASSQEGTGAELTDTQYF	TGCGCCAGCAGCCAAGAAGGGACAGGGGCCGAATTGACAGATACGCAGTATTTT	TRBJ2-3	.	TRBV4-3	TRBD1
CASSRIRQSDTQYF	TGTGCCAGCAGTCGAATACGACAGTCAGATACGCAGTATTTT	TRBJ2-3	.	TRBV6-1	.
CASSYSSGTRDEQFF	TGTGCCAGCAGTTACTCGAGCGGGACTAGAGATGAGCAGTTCTTC	TRBJ2-1	.	TRBV6-5	TRBD2
CASSDGGTRDTQYF	TGTGCCAGCAGTGACGGAGGGACCAGAGATACGCAGTATTTT	TRBJ2-3	once	TRBV6-4	.
CASTYRGGAEAFF	TGTGCCAGCACCTACCGCGGGGGCGCTGAAGCTTTCTTT	TRBJ1-1	.	TRBV5-4	.
CASSLEGGVGSPLHF	TGCGCCAGCAGCTTGGAAGGGGGGGTCGGTTCACCCCTCCACTTT	TRBJ1-6	.	TRBV5-1	.
CASSLQGTTNQPQHF	TGTGCCAGTAGCCTACAGGGAACTACCAATCAGCCCCAGCATTTT	TRBJ1-5	.	TRBV19	.
CASSPPSGREEQFF	TGTGCCAGCTCACCACCTAGCGGGAGGGAGGAGCAGTTCTTC	TRBJ2-1	once	TRBV18	TRBD2
CASSGGVVSGANVLTF	TGTGCCAGTTCCGGGGGTGTCGTCTCTGGGGCCAACGTCCTGACTTTC	TRBJ2-6	.	TRBV25-1	.
CASSQVIREGYNEQFF	TGCGCCAGCAGCCAAGTAATCCGAGAGGGCTACAATGAGCAGTTCTTC	TRBJ2-1	.	TRBV4-3	.
CASSLSGRTEAFF	TGTGCCAGCAGCCTCTCGGGGAGAACTGAAGCTTTCTTT	TRBJ1-1	few	TRBV28	.
CASSPRAGPNTGELFF	TGTGCCAGCAGCCCGCGGGCGGGACCGAACACCGGGGAGCTGTTTTTT	TRBJ2-2	.	TRBV7-3	.
CASSLAYRDNSGNTIYF	TGTGCCAGCAGCTTGGCCTATAGGGACAACTCTGGAAACACCATATATTTT	TRBJ1-3	.	TRBV5-6	.
CASSPPEFSRDEAFF	TGTGCCAGCTCACCCCCGGAATTCAGTCGGGATGAAGCTTTCTTT	TRBJ1-1	.	TRBV18	.
CASSTRGGSYNEQFF	TGTGCCAGCAGTACCCGTGGCGGCTCCTACAATGAGCAGTTCTTC	TRBJ2-1	.	TRBV6-5	.
CASSIRQGRAQHF	TGTGCCAGTAGTATAAGGCAGGGCAGGGCCCAGCATTTT	TRBJ1-5	few	TRBV19	.
CASSEERGHRDEQYF	TGTGCCAGCAGTGAGGAGCGGGGGCACAGGGACGAGCAGTACTTC	TRBJ2-7	.	TRBV25-1	TRBD2
CASSPLSASYNEQFF	TGCGCCAGCAGCCCGCTTAGCGCTTCCTACAATGAGCAGTTCTTC	TRBJ2-1	.	TRBV5-1	.
CASSDGQGSAEAFF	TGTGCCAGCAGCGATGGACAGGGGAGCGCTGAAGCTTTCTTT	TRBJ1-1	.	TRBV9	TRBD1
CASYAGTGKVQPQHF	TGTGCCAGTTATGCCGGGACAGGGAAGGTTCAGCCCCAGCATTTT	TRBJ1-5	few	TRBV28	TRBD1
CASSLNPSGRYSYNEQFF	TGTGCCAGCAGCTTAAATCCTAGCGGGCGTTACTCCTACAATGAGCAGTTCTTC	TRBJ2-1	.	TRBV7-6	TRBD2